This TCR beta chain derives from a study of cytomegalovirus exposure and HLA in healthy donors. PCR amplification relied on 60 Vbeta primers (plus 13 Jbeta primers). The assay was immunoSEQ multiplex PCR, and TCRdb's table has in-frame clones only and misses some. The sample carries fewer than 150,000 clones, approximately 71% recorded once. The TCR sequence derives from a woman in her 50s in good health and CMV-seronegative. The sample comprised PBMCs.

In DNA, the CDR3 is TGCGCCAGCAGCCCGACGTGGGCCCGCGACACTGAAGCTTTCTTT. Translating it yields CASSPTWARDTEAFF. The chain has TRBV5-1 and TRBJ1-1; D remains ambiguous. The CDR3 runs 15 residues. In germline, CDR1 is SGHRS, CDR2 YFSETQ. Between the trimmed V and J ends, which lost 4 bases and 3 bases, there was a span of 16 bases.